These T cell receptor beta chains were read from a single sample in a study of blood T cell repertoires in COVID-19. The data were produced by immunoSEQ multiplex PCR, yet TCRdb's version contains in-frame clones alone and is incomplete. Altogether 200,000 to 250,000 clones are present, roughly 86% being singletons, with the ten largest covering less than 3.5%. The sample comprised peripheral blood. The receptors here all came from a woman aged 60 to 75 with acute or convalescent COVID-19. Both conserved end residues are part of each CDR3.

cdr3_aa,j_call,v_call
CASSLRSGGGYTF,TRBJ1-2,TRBV7-2
CASSPDSTNQPQHF,TRBJ1-5,TRBV6-5
CASNEFSGGVWEQFF,TRBJ2-1,TRBV19
CAVSERTGDSGYTF,TRBJ1-2,TRBV7-2
CASRIRNSNQPQHF,TRBJ1-5,TRBV28
CATSDQSDRASNQPQHF,TRBJ1-5,TRBV24-1
CASSETGTGEVRPQHF,TRBJ1-5,TRBV9
CASSYRAEAFF,TRBJ1-1,TRBV6-5
CASSPPGDWYLLNYGYTF,TRBJ1-2,TRBV5-8
CASSINQDRGRVGELFF,TRBJ2-2,TRBV19
CASRGGTEAFF,TRBJ1-1,TRBV3-1/TRBV3-2
CASSQPGEGYTF,TRBJ1-2,TRBV6-5
CATGGGARPGETQYF,TRBJ2-5,TRBV10-3
CASSDDRNYGYTF,TRBJ1-2,TRBV25-1
CASSLNGGAGITDTQYF,TRBJ2-3,TRBV4-1
CASSPNTGGNQPQHF,TRBJ1-5,TRBV18
CASKLGESRVSEQFF,TRBJ2-1,TRBV19
CASSATPRGGLFNEQFF,TRBJ2-1,TRBV2
CASSEVLQSTDTQYF,TRBJ2-3,TRBV2
CASSIGLAGGFSYNEQFF,TRBJ2-1,TRBV19
CASSPWDSNYGYTF,TRBJ1-2,TRBV10-2
CASRDRGSGNTIYF,TRBJ1-3,TRBV19
CATSRSGGTGNTIYF,TRBJ1-3,TRBV15
CAISLQAYNSPLHF,TRBJ1-6,TRBV10-3
CASTSWMLAGTDTQYF,TRBJ2-3,TRBV7-2
CSARTLLTGELFF,TRBJ2-2,TRBV29-1
CASSKSREGAFGNQPQHF,TRBJ1-5,TRBV18
CASSLAGLPQETQYF,TRBJ2-5,TRBV7-9